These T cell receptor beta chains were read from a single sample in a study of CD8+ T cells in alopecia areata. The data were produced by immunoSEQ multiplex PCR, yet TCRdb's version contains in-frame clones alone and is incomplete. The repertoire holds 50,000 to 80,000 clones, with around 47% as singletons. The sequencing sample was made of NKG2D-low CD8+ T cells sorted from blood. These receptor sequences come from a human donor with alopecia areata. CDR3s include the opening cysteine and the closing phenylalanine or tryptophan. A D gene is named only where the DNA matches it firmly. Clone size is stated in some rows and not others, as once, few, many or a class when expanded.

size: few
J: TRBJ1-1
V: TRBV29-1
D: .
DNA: TGCAGCGCCACAGGGTCTGCTCTAACGAACACTGAAGCTTTCTTT
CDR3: CSATGSALTNTEAFF

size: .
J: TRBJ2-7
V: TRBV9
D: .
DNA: TGTGCCAGCAGCCCCCCCAACCACGAGCAGTACTTC
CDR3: CASSPPNHEQYF

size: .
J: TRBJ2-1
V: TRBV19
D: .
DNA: TGTGCCAGTAGCCCGGGCTTGGGCTTCAATGAGCAGTTCTTC
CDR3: CASSPGLGFNEQFF

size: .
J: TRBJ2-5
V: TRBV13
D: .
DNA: TGTGCCAGCAGCTTAAGGGCAGGGTTAGAGACCCAGTACTTC
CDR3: CASSLRAGLETQYF

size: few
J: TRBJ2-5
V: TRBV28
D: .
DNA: TGTGCCAGCGCACTCGCGGACAGCCAAGAGACCCAGTACTTC
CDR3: CASALADSQETQYF

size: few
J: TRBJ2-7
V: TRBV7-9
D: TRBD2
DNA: TGTGCCAGCAGCTTAACGTTGGGGGGGTACGAGCAGTACTTC
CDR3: CASSLTLGGYEQYF

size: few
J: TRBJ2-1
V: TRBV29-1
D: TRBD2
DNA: TGCAGCGTTGTAGGCGGGACTAGCGGGATCCATGAGCAGTTCTTC
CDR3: CSVVGGTSGIHEQFF

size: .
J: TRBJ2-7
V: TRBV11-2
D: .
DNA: TGTGCCAGCAGCCTATCCGGGAGCTACGAGCAGTACTTC
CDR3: CASSLSGSYEQYF

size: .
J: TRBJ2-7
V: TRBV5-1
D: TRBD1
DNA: TGCGCCAGCAGCTTGGCGGCAGGGGGCTGGGACGAGCAGTACTTC
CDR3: CASSLAAGGWDEQYF

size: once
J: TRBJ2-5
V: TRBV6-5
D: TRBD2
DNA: TGTGCCAGCAGTTACCTAGCGGGAGAGATCGGGGAGACCCAGTACTTC
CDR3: CASSYLAGEIGETQYF

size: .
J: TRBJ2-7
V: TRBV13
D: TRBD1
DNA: TGTGCCAGCAGCTTACAGGGGGCCTACGAGCAGTACTTC
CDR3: CASSLQGAYEQYF

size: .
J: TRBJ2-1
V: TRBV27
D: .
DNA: TGTGCCAGCTCGGAGAGGCATGAGCAGTTCTTC
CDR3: CASSERHEQFF

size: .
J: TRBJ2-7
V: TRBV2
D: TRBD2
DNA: TGTGCCAGCAGAGGCGGGACTACTAAGTACTTC
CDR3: CASRGGTTKYF

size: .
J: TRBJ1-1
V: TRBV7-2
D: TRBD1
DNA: TGTGCCAGCAGCTTAGTCAAGGGGGCGAGGGCTGAAGCTTTCTTT
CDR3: CASSLVKGARAEAFF

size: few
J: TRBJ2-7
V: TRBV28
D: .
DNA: TGTGCCAGCAGCCAACTGACAGGATCCTACGAGCAGTACTTC
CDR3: CASSQLTGSYEQYF

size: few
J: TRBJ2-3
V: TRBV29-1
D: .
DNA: TGCAGCGGGGGGTCAGCGTTAAGAACAGATACGCAGTATTTT
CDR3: CSGGSALRTDTQYF

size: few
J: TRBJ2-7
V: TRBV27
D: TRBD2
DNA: TGTGCCAGCAGCTCCTACGGGGGGTCCTACGAGCAGTACTTC
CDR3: CASSSYGGSYEQYF

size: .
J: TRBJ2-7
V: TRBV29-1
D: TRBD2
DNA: TGCAGCGTGGCAACCGGGACTAGCGGGGCGGATGAGCAGTACTTC
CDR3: CSVATGTSGADEQYF

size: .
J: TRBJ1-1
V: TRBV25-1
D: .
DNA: TGTGCCAGCAGTGTTACAGGGATGAACACTGAAGCTTTCTTT
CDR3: CASSVTGMNTEAFF

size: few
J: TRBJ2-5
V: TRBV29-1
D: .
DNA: TGCAGCGTTACCCTAGGGGGAAGGCAAGAGACCCAGTACTTC
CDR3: CSVTLGGRQETQYF

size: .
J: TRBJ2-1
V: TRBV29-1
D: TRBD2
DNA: TGCAGCGTTGAGGGACTAGCGGGAACATACAATGAGCAGTTCTTC
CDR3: CSVEGLAGTYNEQFF

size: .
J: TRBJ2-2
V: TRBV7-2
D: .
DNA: TGTGCCAGCAGCTTAGTCGCGAATAGGGTGAACACCGGGGAGCTGTTTTTT
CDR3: CASSLVANRVNTGELFF

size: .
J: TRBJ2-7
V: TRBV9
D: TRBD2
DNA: TGTGCCAGCAGCGTAGGCGGGAGGATGTACGAGCAGTACTTC
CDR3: CASSVGGRMYEQYF

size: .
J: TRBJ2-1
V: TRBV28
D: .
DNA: TGTGCCAGCAGTTTTGACGGGAGCTCCTACAATGAGCAGTTCTTC
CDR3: CASSFDGSSYNEQFF

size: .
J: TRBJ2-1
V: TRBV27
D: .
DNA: TGTGCCAGCAGTTTGTACAATGAGCAGTTCTTC
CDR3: CASSLYNEQFF

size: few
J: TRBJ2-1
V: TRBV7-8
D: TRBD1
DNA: TGTGCCAGCAGCCCGATGGGACAGTTGGGGATCTTC
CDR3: CASSPMGQLGIF

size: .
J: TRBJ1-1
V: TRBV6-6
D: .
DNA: TGTGCCAGCAGTTACGGCGGGAGTTCCACTGAAGCTTTCTTT
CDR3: CASSYGGSSTEAFF

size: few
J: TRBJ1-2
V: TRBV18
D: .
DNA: TGTGCCAGCTCACCAAGCGGCGGCCCTATCTTTTATGGCTACACCTTC
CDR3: CASSPSGGPIFYGYTF

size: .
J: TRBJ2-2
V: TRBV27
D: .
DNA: TGTGCCAGCAGTTACGGAGGGAACACCGGGGAGCTGTTTTTT
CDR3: CASSYGGNTGELFF

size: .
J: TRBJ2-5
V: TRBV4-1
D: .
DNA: TGCGCCAGCAGCGCTCCGGAGGGAGAGACCCAGTACTTC
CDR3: CASSAPEGETQYF

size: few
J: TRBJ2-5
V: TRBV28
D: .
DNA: TGTGCCAGCAGTTTGGTCAGGTTAAGGCCTCGGACCCAGTACTTC
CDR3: CASSLVRLRPRTQYF

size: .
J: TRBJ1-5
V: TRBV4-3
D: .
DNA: TGCGCCAGCAGCCAAGATCAAGGGGACAATCAGCCCCAGCATTTT
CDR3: CASSQDQGDNQPQHF

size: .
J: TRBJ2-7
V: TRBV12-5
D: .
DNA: TGTGCTAGTGGTTTGGTATACGAGCAGTACTTC
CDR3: CASGLVYEQYF

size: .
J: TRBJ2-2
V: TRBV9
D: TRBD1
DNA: TGTGCCAGCAGCGCTGCCGGGACAGGGTTAGCCGGGGAGCTGTTTTTT
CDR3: CASSAAGTGLAGELFF

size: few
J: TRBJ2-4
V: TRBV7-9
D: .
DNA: TGTGCCAGCAGCTACGGACAGGGAGGGGAAAACATTCAGTACTTC
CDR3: CASSYGQGGENIQYF

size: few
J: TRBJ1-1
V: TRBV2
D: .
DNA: TGTGCCAGCACAAGGACATGGGGGGGCGAGACTGAAGCTTTCTTT
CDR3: CASTRTWGGETEAFF

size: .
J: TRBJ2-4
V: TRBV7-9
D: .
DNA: TGTGCCAGCAGCTTAGCGGGCAGCCTAGCCAAAAACATTCAGTACTTC
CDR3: CASSLAGSLAKNIQYF

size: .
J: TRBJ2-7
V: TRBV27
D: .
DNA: TGTGCCAGCAGATGGGGATGGGGGGCCTACGAGCAGTACTTC
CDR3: CASRWGWGAYEQYF

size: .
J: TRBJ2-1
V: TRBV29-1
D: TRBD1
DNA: TGCAGCGTTGAAGATCCCACATGGGGGACAGGGGTGTACAATGAGCAGTTCTTC
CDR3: CSVEDPTWGTGVYNEQFF